This T cell receptor beta chain was obtained from a study of shared clonotypes between healthy human individuals. Generated by immunoSEQ multiplex PCR, the TCRdb table keeps only in-frame clones and is missing some. The sample shows over 2 million clones, roughly 96% of them seen only once. V was pared by 4 bases and J by 4 bases, with 10 bases between. From germline, CDR1 is SNHLY and CDR2 FYNNEI. The CDR3 has 13 residues. The TCR sequence derives from a man between 18 and 29 years old in good health. The sample consisted of naive CD4+ T cells sorted from blood. Noted subset: CD45RA+ positively selected. V usage is TRBV2 and J usage is TRBJ1-2; possible D gene TRBD1, 5 bases. The CDR3 DNA follows: TGTGCCAGCAGTGGAACGGGGCCCTATGGCTACACCTTC. Amino acids: CASSGTGPYGYTF.